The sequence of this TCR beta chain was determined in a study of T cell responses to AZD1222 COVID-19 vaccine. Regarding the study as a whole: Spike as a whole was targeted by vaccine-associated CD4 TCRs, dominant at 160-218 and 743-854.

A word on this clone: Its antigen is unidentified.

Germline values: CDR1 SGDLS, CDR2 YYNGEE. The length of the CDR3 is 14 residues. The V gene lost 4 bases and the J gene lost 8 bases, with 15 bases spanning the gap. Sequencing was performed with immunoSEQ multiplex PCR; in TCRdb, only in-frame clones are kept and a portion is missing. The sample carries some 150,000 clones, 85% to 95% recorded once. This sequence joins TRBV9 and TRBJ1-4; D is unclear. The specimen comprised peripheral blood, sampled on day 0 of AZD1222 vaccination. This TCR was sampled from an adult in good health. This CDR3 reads CASSTPGSAEKLFF. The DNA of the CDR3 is TGTGCCAGCAGCACTCCCGGGAGTGCCGAAAAACTGTTTTTT.